One and the same sample provided the 9 T cell receptor beta chains below, sequenced in a study of cytomegalovirus exposure and HLA in healthy donors. A multiplex PCR was run with 60 Vbeta primers and 13 Jbeta primers. Method: immunoSEQ multiplex PCR; TCRdb's copy keeps in-frame clones and lacks some. This sample has approximately 160,000 clones, with about 75% found just once. The sample consisted of PBMCs. The receptors were sampled from a man younger than 35 in good health and CMV-seronegative.

This chain connects TRBV27 to TRBJ2-5, with D possibly matching TRBD2 (6 bases). V lost 5 bases to trimming and J lost 7 bases, with 23 bases between them. Germline V gives CDR1 MNHEY, CDR2 SMNVEV (reference sequence). This CDR3 spans 16 amino acids. CDR3 nucleotide sequence: TGTGCCAGCAGTACCACTCGGACTGGGGGGTCGGGGACCCAGTACTTC. As protein: CASSTTRTGGSGTQYF.

This clone was picked up one time. The chain employs TRBV7-2 and TRBJ1-6, with D unresolved. The CDR3 covers 15 residues. Germline lookup yields CDR1 SGHTA and CDR2 FQGNSA. The V end was cut by 1 base, the J end by 2 bases, with 6 bases between. Here the CDR3 reads CASSLVETYNSPLHF. The CDR3, as DNA: TGTGCCAGCAGCTTAGTGGAGACCTATAATTCACCCCTCCACTTT.

A word on this clone: This CDR3 is also generated by other DNA sequences in the sample. The chain joins TRBV19 to TRBJ1-1; the match to TRBD1 covers 8 bases. This CDR3 is built from 14 residues. Per germline, CDR1 LNHDA and CDR2 SQIVND (reference sequence). J gave up 5 bases and V 2 bases, and 4 bases lay outside the gene matches. CDR3 nucleotide sequence: TGTGCCAGTAGTATACAGGGGGCGGGTACTGAAGCTTTCTTT. It specifies CASSIQGAGTEAFF.

The V call is TRBV7-2, the J call TRBJ2-1; 9 nucleotides align to TRBD2. After removal of 4 bases from V and 7 bases from J, the junction contained 8 bases not matched to a gene. CDR1 is SGHTA, CDR2 FQGNSA, per germline. The CDR3 contains 15 residues. This chain's CDR3 is CASSSRLAEGNEQFF. The CDR3 nucleotides are TGTGCCAGCAGCTCCCGACTAGCGGAGGGGAATGAGCAGTTCTTC.

The V gene is TRBV27, the J gene TRBJ2-1; D not resolved. The germline CDR1 and CDR2 sequences are MNHEY and SMNVEV (reference sequence). V was pared by 5 bases and J by 1 base, with 15 bases between. The CDR3 contains 16 residues. CDR3 region: CASSPIDFSSYNEQFF. The CDR3 nucleotides read TGTGCCAGCAGTCCCATCGACTTTTCATCCTACAATGAGCAGTTCTTC.

The chain uses TRBV7-9 and TRBJ2-7, with 7 bases lining up with TRBD1. CDR1 SEHNR and CDR2 FQNEAQ come from the germline V gene (reference sequence). Trimming took 1 base from V and 5 from J; bases not matched to a gene: 5. The CDR3 sequence is 14 residues long. CDR3 protein: CASSLESTGDEQYF. CDR3 in DNA: TGTGCCAGCAGCTTAGAGTCCACAGGGGACGAGCAGTACTTC. Full variable domain (remainder filled in from reference TRBV7-9 and TRBJ2-7): DTGVSQNPRHKITKRGQNVTFRCDPISEHNRLYWYRQTLGQGPEFLTYFQNEAQLEKSRLLSDRFSAERPKGSFSTLEIQRTEQGDSAMYLCASSLESTGDEQYFGPGTRLTVT.

This chain uses TRBV19 with TRBJ1-5, with D perhaps TRBD1 (5 bases). The CDR3 contains 15 residues. Trimming took 2 bases from V and 0 from J, leaving 8 bases between them. Germline loops: CDR1 LNHDA, CDR2 SQIVND (reference sequence). Here the CDR3 DNA reads TGTGCCAGTAGTATAAACAGGTATAGCAATCAGCCCCAGCATTTT. This sequence encodes CASSINRYSNQPQHF.

The chain is built from TRBV5-1 and TRBJ2-1; perhaps TRBD2 as D (6 bases). Trimming pared 6 bases from V and 7 bases from J, leaving 17 bases between. Germline V gene lookup returns CDR1 SGHRS and CDR2 YFSETQ. This CDR3 spans 14 amino acids. CDR3 sequence reads: CASTTRPPENEQFF. Here the CDR3 DNA reads TGCGCCAGCACGACTAGGCCCCCAGAAAATGAGCAGTTCTTC.

This clone appeared a few times. The CDR3 nucleotides read TGTGCCAGCAGTTTGGGACTAGCGAGGGGCACAGATACGCAGTATTTT. Residues: CASSLGLARGTDTQYF. The chain combines TRBV28 with TRBJ2-3, with TRBD2 matching 10 bases. CDR1 and CDR2 (germline): MDHEN, SYDVKM. Trimming at V came to 3 bases and at J to 1 base, leaving 4 bases not matched to a gene. This CDR3 spans 16 amino acids.